The rows below give T cell receptor beta chains drawn from one sample of a study of blood T cell repertoires in COVID-19. Only in-frame clones appear in the TCRdb table, and some are missing; sequencing was by immunoSEQ multiplex PCR. Seen here are 290,000 or so clones, 80% to 95% observed once, and the top ten hold around 2.2%. The sequenced sample was peripheral blood. Receptors originate from a woman younger than 45 with COVID-19, enrolled during active disease. Each CDR3 is given with its conserved first and last residue. D genes are given only for firm matches. Clone size appears in some rows only: once, few, many, or a class for an expanded clone.

size: NA; D: NA; J: TRBJ2-2; V: TRBV27; DNA: TGTGCCAGCAGTCCCATCCCCGCCGGGACCGGGGAGCTGTTTTTT; CDR3: CASSPIPAGTGELFF
size: NA; D: NA; J: TRBJ2-1; V: TRBV20-1; DNA: TGCAGCTTAGTCGATGAGCAGTTCTTC; CDR3: CSLVDEQFF
size: NA; D: NA; J: TRBJ2-7; V: TRBV20-1; DNA: TGCAGTGCTCCGATCGCGGACGAGCAGTACTTC; CDR3: CSAPIADEQYF
size: NA; D: TRBD1; J: TRBJ1-1; V: TRBV19; DNA: TGTGCCAGTACCGTGACAGGGGGAACAGGTGAAGCTTTCTTT; CDR3: CASTVTGGTGEAFF
size: NA; D: TRBD2; J: TRBJ2-5; V: TRBV3-1/TRBV3-2; DNA: TGTGCCAGCAGCCAAAGGCTAGCGGGACTAGAGACCCAGTACTTC; CDR3: CASSQRLAGLETQYF
size: NA; D: NA; J: TRBJ2-7; V: TRBV10-1; DNA: TGCGCCAGCAGTGAGTCGACTGGTAGCTCCGAGCAGTACTTC; CDR3: CASSESTGSSEQYF
size: NA; D: TRBD1; J: TRBJ1-5; V: TRBV7-9; DNA: TGTGCCAGCAGCTCAGGGGACAGCTATAGCAATCAGCCCCAGCATTTT; CDR3: CASSSGDSYSNQPQHF
size: NA; D: TRBD2; J: TRBJ2-1; V: TRBV3-1/TRBV3-2; DNA: TGTGCCAGCAGCCAAGACCTGGGACTAGCGGGAGGGAGCTCCTACAATGAGCAGTTCTTC; CDR3: CASSQDLGLAGGSSYNEQFF
size: NA; D: NA; J: TRBJ2-2; V: TRBV27; DNA: TGTGCCAGCAGTAAAGCGGGCCTTACCGGGGAGCTGTTTTTT; CDR3: CASSKAGLTGELFF
size: NA; D: TRBD2; J: TRBJ2-7; V: TRBV28; DNA: TGTGCCAGCAGTTTATTACTAGCGGGTGGATCCTACGAGCAGTACTTC; CDR3: CASSLLLAGGSYEQYF
size: NA; D: NA; J: TRBJ1-5; V: TRBV28; DNA: TGTGCCAGCAGTTTACTAGTCAATCAGCCCCAGCATTTT; CDR3: CASSLLVNQPQHF
size: NA; D: TRBD2; J: TRBJ2-7; V: TRBV11-2; DNA: TGTGCCAGCAGCTTAGACCTAGCGGGAAGGTACGAGCAGTACTTC; CDR3: CASSLDLAGRYEQYF
size: few; D: NA; J: TRBJ1-1; V: TRBV6-2/TRBV6-3; DNA: TGTGCCAGCAGTTACACCCTCGGCACTGAAGCTTTCTTT; CDR3: CASSYTLGTEAFF
size: NA; D: TRBD2; J: TRBJ2-7; V: TRBV6-5; DNA: TGTGCCAGCAGTTACCTCCCGGGGACTAGCTCCTACGAGCAGTACTTC; CDR3: CASSYLPGTSSYEQYF
size: NA; D: NA; J: TRBJ1-2; V: TRBV4-1; DNA: TGCGCCAGCAGCCGAGGAATTGAGGCTAACTATGGCTACACCTTC; CDR3: CASSRGIEANYGYTF
size: once; D: NA; J: TRBJ1-2; V: TRBV28; DNA: TGTGCCAGCAGTTTATCCAATGGTCCACTTACTAACTATGGCTACACCTTC; CDR3: CASSLSNGPLTNYGYTF
size: once; D: NA; J: TRBJ1-5; V: TRBV28; DNA: TGTGCCAGCAGTTTGGTAGAGAATCAGCCCCAGCATTTT; CDR3: CASSLVENQPQHF
size: NA; D: NA; J: TRBJ1-5; V: TRBV27; DNA: TGTGCCAGCAGTTTAATCGCGGGTAGCAATCAGCCCCAGCATTTT; CDR3: CASSLIAGSNQPQHF
size: NA; D: NA; J: TRBJ1-6; V: TRBV27; DNA: TGTGCCAGCAGTTCCCGGACAGTTCGAGATCCCCTCCACTTT; CDR3: CASSSRTVRDPLHF
size: once; D: NA; J: TRBJ1-5; V: TRBV30; DNA: TGTGCCTGGAGTGTGAAGGGCGGGAGCAATCAGCCCCAGCATTTT; CDR3: CAWSVKGGSNQPQHF
size: NA; D: TRBD2; J: TRBJ2-7; V: TRBV11-2; DNA: TGTGCCAGCAGCTTACGGACTAGCGGGAGTTACGAGCAGTACTTC; CDR3: CASSLRTSGSYEQYF
size: NA; D: NA; J: TRBJ1-2; V: TRBV29-1; DNA: TGCAGCGTTCAGGTTCTTGAAACTTCAAACTATGGCTACACCTTC; CDR3: CSVQVLETSNYGYTF
size: once; D: NA; J: TRBJ2-6; V: TRBV5-8; DNA: TGTGCCAGCAGCTTCGGGTTCTCTGGGGCCAACGTCCTGACTTTC; CDR3: CASSFGFSGANVLTF
size: NA; D: NA; J: TRBJ2-1; V: TRBV14; DNA: TGTGCCAGCAGCCAAGTAGCTGACTCCTACAATGAGCAGTTCTTC; CDR3: CASSQVADSYNEQFF
size: NA; D: NA; J: TRBJ2-1; V: TRBV9; DNA: TGTGCCAGCAGCGTAGAGTGGAGCTCCTACAATGAGCAGTTCTTC; CDR3: CASSVEWSSYNEQFF
size: NA; D: TRBD1; J: TRBJ1-2; V: TRBV9; DNA: TGTGCCAGCAGCCAGACAGGGGATCAACTTAACTATGGCTACACCTTC; CDR3: CASSQTGDQLNYGYTF
size: NA; D: TRBD2; J: TRBJ2-7; V: TRBV27; DNA: TGTGCCAGCAGCCGCTTTGCGGGAGATTCCTCCCCTGAGCAGTACTTC; CDR3: CASSRFAGDSSPEQYF